This T cell receptor (beta chain) was profiled in a study of blood T cell repertoires in COVID-19. The overall study: Samples came from the United States, Italy and Spain, spanning acute and convalescent COVID-19. Sample material is recorded as cDNA or gDNA derived from T cells, B-cell-depleted T cells, or PBMCs.

The repertoire was sequenced with immunoSEQ multiplex PCR; TCRdb's copy has only in-frame clones and lacks some. The table lists 110,000 or so clones, less than 85% of them singletons. This clone has just one count. This TCR came from a man aged 45-60 years with acute or convalescent COVID-19. Sequenced: peripheral blood.

This CDR3 is CASSQQGYGYTF. In DNA form, the CDR3 reads TGTGCCAGCAGCCAACAGGGTTATGGCTACACCTTC. The rearrangement joins TRBV3-1 (or the pseudogene TRBV3-2) to TRBJ1-2; D is perhaps TRBD1 (5 bases). Trimming cost V 2 bases and J 5 bases, with 6 bases left between them. The CDR3 has 12 amino acids. In germline, CDR1 is LGHDT, CDR2 YNNKEL (reference sequence).